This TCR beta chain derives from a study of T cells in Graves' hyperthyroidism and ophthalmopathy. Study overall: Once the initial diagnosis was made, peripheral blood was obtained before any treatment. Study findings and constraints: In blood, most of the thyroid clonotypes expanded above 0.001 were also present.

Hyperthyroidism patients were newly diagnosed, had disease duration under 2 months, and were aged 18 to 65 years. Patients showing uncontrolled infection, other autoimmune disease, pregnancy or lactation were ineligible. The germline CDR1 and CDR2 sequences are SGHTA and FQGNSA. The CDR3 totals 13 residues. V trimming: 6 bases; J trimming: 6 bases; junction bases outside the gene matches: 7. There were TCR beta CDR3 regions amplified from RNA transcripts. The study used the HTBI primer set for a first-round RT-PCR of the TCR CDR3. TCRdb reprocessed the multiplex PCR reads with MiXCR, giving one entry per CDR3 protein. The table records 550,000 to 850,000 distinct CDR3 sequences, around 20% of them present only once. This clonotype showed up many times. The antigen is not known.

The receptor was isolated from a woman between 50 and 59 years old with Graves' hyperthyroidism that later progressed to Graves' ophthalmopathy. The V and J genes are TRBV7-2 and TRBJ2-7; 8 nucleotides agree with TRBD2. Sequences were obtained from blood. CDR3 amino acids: CASSFPGGVEQYF. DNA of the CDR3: TGTGCCAGCAGTTTTCCGGGAGGGGTCGAGCAGTACTTC.